This is a list of T cell receptor beta chains from one sample in a study of OX40 agonist ivuxolimab in advanced cancers. Generated by immunoSEQ multiplex PCR, the TCRdb table keeps only in-frame clones and is missing some. Here the sample spans approximately 76,000 clones, 70% to 90% being singletons. The sequenced sample was CD4+ or CD8+ T cells sorted from blood, obtained in a trial of the OX40 agonist ivuxolimab. Every receptor here comes from an adult with an advanced solid tumor such as melanoma, head and neck, liver or kidney cancer. The CDR3 runs from the conserved cysteine through the conserved F or W. D genes are given only for firm matches. Size is stated for part of the rows, as once, few or many counts, or as a class when the clone is expanded.

cdr3_nt cdr3_aa j_call d_call clone_size v_call
TGTGCCAGCAGTTCACCCCCGGGACAGGGGCTCAGGGGAAACACCATATATTTT CASSSPPGQGLRGNTIYF TRBJ1-3 TRBD1 - TRBV11-2
TGTGCCAGTTCGTGGGTTAACTATGGCTACACCTTC CASSWVNYGYTF TRBJ1-2 - - TRBV19
TGTGCCAGCAGCTTGGGGGGGAGGAACACTGAAGCTTTCTTT CASSLGGRNTEAFF TRBJ1-1 - - TRBV5-6
TGTGCCAGCAGTGAAGAGGCGGGTCCCCGGCGGGGCTACACCTTC CASSEEAGPRRGYTF TRBJ1-2 - - TRBV2
TGTGCCAGCAGGCCGGGCCACTCCTACGAGCAGTACTTC CASRPGHSYEQYF TRBJ2-7 - - TRBV6-5
TGTGCCAGCAGCCCCCGGGGGGACGGGACAGGGTCAGCAGATACGCAGTATTTT CASSPRGDGTGSADTQYF TRBJ2-3 TRBD1 - TRBV11-2
TGTGCCAGCAGCCGGGGGGCGGGGAGAGGTGGCAATGAGCAGTTCTTC CASSRGAGRGGNEQFF TRBJ2-1 - - TRBV7-9
TGTGCCAGCAGTGATGGGTTGGCGGGAGTGTGGGAGTTCTTC CASSDGLAGVWEFF TRBJ2-1 TRBD2 - TRBV2
TGTGCCAGCAGGGCCGGGACTAGCGGGCCACAAGAGACCCAGTACTTC CASRAGTSGPQETQYF TRBJ2-5 TRBD2 - TRBV4-2
TGTGCCAGCGGAGGGGGCTTGCGCGAGACCCAGTACTTC CASGGGLRETQYF TRBJ2-5 - - TRBV7-2
TGTGCCAGCCTTCTAGGCTCGAACTATGGCTACACCTTC CASLLGSNYGYTF TRBJ1-2 - - TRBV2
TGTGCCAGCAGACGACTAGCGATCGACGAGCAGTACTTC CASRRLAIDEQYF TRBJ2-7 TRBD2 - TRBV7-2
TGTGCCAGCAGTTCGTCCTATGGCTACACCTTC CASSSSYGYTF TRBJ1-2 - - TRBV28
TGTGCTAGTGGACTTGGGCTAGCGGGGCCGACAGATACGCAGTATTTT CASGLGLAGPTDTQYF TRBJ2-3 TRBD2 - TRBV12-5
TGTGCCAGCAGCCAAGGACAGGTTGATCAGCCCCAGCATTTT CASSQGQVDQPQHF TRBJ1-5 TRBD1 - TRBV6-6
TGTGCCAGCAGTTTATCGCCGGCAGGCGGGCGCCAAGAGACCCAGTACTTC CASSLSPAGGRQETQYF TRBJ2-5 - - TRBV27
TGCAGCGTACAGACAGTTGCCACAGATACGCAGTATTTT CSVQTVATDTQYF TRBJ2-3 - - TRBV29-1
TGTGCCAGCAGCTCCCCGGCAAACACCGGGGAGCTGTTTTTT CASSSPANTGELFF TRBJ2-2 - once TRBV7-3
TGTGCCAGCAGCGTAAGTGGTGGAGGCTACGAGCAGTACTTC CASSVSGGGYEQYF TRBJ2-7 - - TRBV9
TGTGCCAGCAGCTTAGCGCCCCCCGATACGCAGTATTTT CASSLAPPDTQYF TRBJ2-3 - - TRBV7-8
TGTGCCTGGAGTGTTCGAAACACCATATATTTT CAWSVRNTIYF TRBJ1-3 - - TRBV30
TGTGCCAGCTCGCCAACCGGGACGGGACTAGCCAAAAACATTCAGTACTTC CASSPTGTGLAKNIQYF TRBJ2-4 - once TRBV18
TGCGCCAGCAGCCAAGATCATCCCAGATCTGGAAACACCATATATTTT CASSQDHPRSGNTIYF TRBJ1-3 - - TRBV4-1
TGTGCCAGCAGTTACGAGGGACAGCTCCGTCGGCTGTACTTC CASSYEGQLRRLYF TRBJ2-7 TRBD1 - TRBV6-5
TGTGCCAGCAGCGTAGGTACTAGCTGGGGTGAGCAGTTCTTC CASSVGTSWGEQFF TRBJ2-1 - few TRBV9
TGTGCCACCTCCGGGACAGTCTCCTACGAGCAGTACTTC CATSGTVSYEQYF TRBJ2-7 TRBD1 - TRBV15
TGTGCCAGCAGTGACAGGGCGCCTTACGAGCAGTACTTC CASSDRAPYEQYF TRBJ2-7 - - TRBV25-1
TGTGCCAGCAGCTTAGGGGTACGACAGGGGGCTAACACCGGGGAGCTGTTTTTT CASSLGVRQGANTGELFF TRBJ2-2 TRBD1 - TRBV11-2
TGTGCCAGCAGCGGGACACTAAATTCACCCCTCCACTTT CASSGTLNSPLHF TRBJ1-6 - - TRBV7-2